What follows describes a single T cell receptor (beta chain). Only a few counts were recorded for this clonotype. Its antigen is still unknown. It has no much larger one-base neighbor in the sample; base qualities were not kept. The meaning of the sample's treatment or condition label: approximately 9-day PBMC culture with coronavirus spike peptide pools or control peptides (ViraFEST assay). CD4+ T cells from unexposed donors were collected before the COVID-19 pandemic (2011-2018). The study used the ViraFEST assay, which expanded antigen-specific T cells with peptide pools and then identified expanded clonotypes by TCR sequencing. Fewer than 2.5 million PBMCs per well were cultured in IMDM with approximately 4.9% human AB serum and 8.5 to 10 IU/ml IL-2, plus 10 ug/ml peptide pools. On days 3 and 7, half of the culture medium was replaced with fresh IL-2-containing medium. CD4+ T cells were isolated after around 11 days of culture through negative selection using the EasySep CD4+ T cell isolation kit. As cell numbers permitted, CD4+ T cells from unexposed donors were tested for reactivity to SARS-CoV-2 S and N and to four common cold coronavirus spike pools. Ficoll-Paque Plus gradient centrifugation was used to isolate PBMCs from whole blood, and the isolated PBMCs were then either used fresh or cryopreserved at -140C. In general, triplicate wells were set up for every culture condition. The leukapheresis product for the unexposed donors was obtained through commercial purchase.

Receptor libraries were prepared by PCR. At the Johns Hopkins FTIC core, DNA from the cultured CD4+ T cells underwent TCR sequencing with the Oncomine TCR Beta short-read assay. The QIAamp micro DNA kit was used to extract genomic DNA from the cultured CD4+ T cells. Oncomine TCR Beta libraries from cultured CD4+ T cells were pooled with unique dual indexes and sequenced on an Illumina iSeq 100. For the original study's pipeline: Non-productive sequences were removed, and CDR3s not starting with C, not ending with F or W, or shorter than 7 amino acids were discarded. The MANAFEST web application was used to identify antigen-specific clonotypes by comparing peptide-stimulated wells against reference wells and other culture wells. For a clone to be called positive, the clone needed an FDR below 0.05, an odds ratio above 5, and a productive frequency above 0.1% in at least two of three replicate wells. A clonotype was classed as cross-reactive if the clonotype showed significant expansion both in SARS-CoV-2 spike wells and in at least one common cold coronavirus spike condition. Similarity between CDR3 sequences was evaluated in R version 3.6.1 using Levenshtein distances (stringdist) and unrooted phylogenetic trees (ape). Clones were called with MiXCR by TCRdb after fastp trimmed the public reads at Q25, and only in-frame beta chains were retained. One record per CDR3 amino acid sequence lists the most common genes and DNA. Clone size and V and J calls follow TCRdb, not the original study. This sample is represented by fewer than 8,000 distinct CDR3 sequences; 35% of them were singletons. 34% of the sample is taken by the ten largest.

The CDR3 has 14 amino acids, counting the end cysteine and phenylalanine. The read is trimmed to its CDR3 DNA, 42 bases read in frame from base 1. The germline V gene encodes CDR1 SGHNT and CDR2 YENEEA. V gives up 6 bases and J gives up 3 bases, and the segment between their germline ends measures 14 bases. The sample comes from a study of vaccination and CD4 T cells after COVID-19 (dated by TCRdb to 2021 to 2024). Broadly, across the study: Six males and four females were included in the convalescent cohort, with two Hispanic individuals, seven Caucasians, two Asians and one multiracial person represented. Each participant got two doses of either the Pfizer-BioNTech BNT162b2 vaccine (n=8) or the Moderna mRNA-1273 vaccine (n=2). Post-COVID blood samples were collected from convalescent patients a median of approximately 93 days after diagnosis, with a range of about 30 to 161 days. Post-vaccine blood samples were collected a median of about 69 days after the second vaccine dose, ranging from roughly 14 to 241 days. The cultures were stimulated with overlapping spike peptide pools from SARS-CoV-2 and from the common cold coronaviruses HCoV-NL63, HCoV-OC43 and HCoV-229E. As controls, cultures received a CEFX viral epitope pool (the positive control), an HIV-1 Nef peptide pool (the negative control), or no peptide at all. In fewer than 12 COVID-19 convalescent patients and a few infection-naive healthy vaccine recipients, researchers compared the spike-specific CD4+ TCR repertoire from before mRNA vaccination with the repertoire from after. In an earlier paper using these donors, memory CD4+ T cell crossreactivity between SARS-CoV-2 and common cold coronavirus spike proteins was assessed at the TCR clonotype level.

The paper as a whole reports these results and caveats: The median number of SARS-CoV-2-reactive clonotypes rose from 21 after infection to 38 after vaccination, but the change was not significant. Among the post-vaccine SARS-CoV-2-reactive clones in convalescent patients, a median roughly 85% showed up only after vaccination, which suggests vaccine-specific priming. Of the vaccine-specific clones in convalescent patients, 304 of 307, or nearly all, reacted only to SARS-CoV-2 spike and did not cross-react with common cold coronaviruses. Relatively few convalescent patients were included in the study, and early timepoints after natural infection were not analyzed.

The source of this sequence is a human donor in good health. This chain joins TRBV11-3 to TRBJ1-1; the D gene is not confidently resolved. Specimen: CD4+ T cells from blood, cultured in vitro. CDR3 region: CASSQAARYTEAFF. The nucleotide sequence is given as TGTGCCAGCAGTCAAGCCGCCAGGTACACTGAAGCTTTCTTT.